These 24 T cell receptor beta chains were sequenced from one sample in a study of metastatic and nonmetastatic thyroid tumors. TCRdb reassembled clones from the PCR reads with MiXCR. The table has over 20,000 clones, approximately 30% seen once. Thyroid surgery was preceded by no treatment in any patient. Sequencing was done on a sample of blood. The receptor set was obtained from a female donor with papillary thyroid cancer or a benign thyroid nodule (not recorded which). Some clones in this sample may be carry-over from other donors' samples.

The chain is built from TRBV7-9 and TRBJ2-7; 8 nucleotides line up with TRBD1. V lost 5 bases to trimming and J lost 4 bases; unmatched junction nucleotides: 7. The CDR3 covers 14 residues. Germline V gene sequence: CDR1 SEHNR, CDR2 FQNEAQ (reference sequence). CDR3 protein: CASSRSGTGYEQYF. CDR3 nucleotides: TGTGCCAGCAGCCGATCCGGGACAGGATACGAGCAGTACTTC.

V is TRBV3-1 and J is TRBJ1-6, with D perhaps matching TRBD1 (5 bases). Germline CDR1 and CDR2: LGHDT and YNNKEL (reference sequence). This CDR3 has 15 residues. Trimming left V 1 base short and J 10 bases short, with 14 bases between. The CDR3 loop reads CASSQGQGGRSPLHF. Written as DNA, the CDR3 is TGTGCCAGCAGCCAAGGGCAGGGAGGCAGGTCACCCCTCCACTTT.

This clone was found many times. V usage is TRBV7-9 and J usage is TRBJ1-1, with unresolved D. Per the germline V gene, CDR1 is SEHNR and CDR2 is FQNEAQ (reference sequence). Trimming cost V 1 base and J 3 bases, with 3 bases left between them. CDR3 size: 12 residues. DNA for the CDR3: TGTGCCAGCAGCTTAGTAGACACTGAAGCTTTCTTT. It encodes CASSLVDTEAFF.

The genes are TRBV7-3 and TRBJ2-7; D remains unclear. The CDR3 length is 15 residues. Germline CDR1 is SGHTA and CDR2 is FQGTGA. The V end lost 5 bases, the J end lost 7 bases, and 21 bases lay between the germline ends. CDR3 sequence reads: CASSTSPGHLEEQYF. The DNA for the CDR3 is TGTGCCAGCAGCACAAGCCCGGGTCATTTAGAAGAGCAGTACTTC.

V is TRBV6-1 and J is TRBJ1-1; D ambiguous. The CDR3 contains 13 residues. The V end lost 9 bases, the J end lost 3 bases, and 14 bases lay between the germline ends. Germline-derived CDR1 and CDR2 are MNHNS and SASEGT. The CDR3 spells CASQSKEYTEAFF. The DNA for the CDR3 is TGTGCCAGTCAGTCCAAGGAGTACACTGAAGCTTTCTTT.

Relative to its sample, this clone is medium-sized. In DNA, the CDR3 is TGTGCCAGCAGCGTGCTAGATGAATTGAATGGCTACACCTTC. Its protein is CASSVLDELNGYTF. The genes are TRBV9 and TRBJ1-2; D is undetermined. Per germline, CDR1 SGDLS and CDR2 YYNGEE. The length of the CDR3 is 14 residues. Trimming left V 2 bases short and J 6 bases short, with 14 bases between.

There are many counts of this clone. A junction boundary mismatches the germline segment, possibly from a read error. The chain uses TRBV5-1 and TRBJ2-3; 9 positions match TRBD2. This CDR3 region has 14 residues. CDR1 is SGHRS and CDR2 is YFSETQ in the germline V gene. This CDR3 is CASSLGTSIDTQYF. The DNA of the CDR3 is TGCGCCAGCAGCTTAGGGACTAGCATAGATACGCAGTATTTT.

The chain uses TRBV5-1 and TRBJ2-7; 7 nucleotides agree with TRBD1. Looked up from germline, CDR1 is SGHRS and CDR2 is YFSETQ. The CDR3 runs 17 residues. With V trimmed by 2 bases and J by 1 base, 12 bases remained unmatched. The CDR3 DNA is TGCGCCAGCAGCTTTCCAAGGACAGGACCATTTTCCTACGAGCAGTACTTC. Amino acid sequence: CASSFPRTGPFSYEQYF.

The chain links TRBV11-2 to TRBJ2-5; TRBD2 is a possible D gene (6 bases). In germline, CDR1 is SGHAT, CDR2 FQNNGV. Deletions cut 3 bases from V and 5 bases from J, with 16 bases between. The CDR3 spans 15 residues. The DNA of the CDR3 is TGTGCCAGCAGCTTTGGAGTCGGGGGAGGCGAGACCCAGTACTTC. The encoded protein is CASSFGVGGGETQYF.

This clone was seen at least ten times. The chain links TRBV4-1 to TRBJ2-1; D assignment may be TRBD1 or TRBD2 (5 bases each). CDR1 is MGHRA, CDR2 YSYEKL, per germline. CDR3 size: 16 residues. Trimming stripped 1 base from V and 8 bases from J, with 18 bases between. The CDR3 loop is CASSQVHQTGLDEQFF. Here the CDR3 DNA reads TGCGCCAGCAGCCAAGTTCACCAAACAGGACTGGATGAGCAGTTCTTC.

This clone has at least ten counts. The rearrangement links TRBV9 to TRBJ2-1, with D unresolved. Per germline, CDR1 SGDLS and CDR2 YYNGEE. The CDR3 extends over 12 amino acids. V lost 7 bases and J 7 bases, leaving 12 bases between the germline ends. Written as DNA, the CDR3 is TGTGCCAGCGCCTCCTACGAGAATGAGCAGTTCTTC. Translating gives CASASYENEQFF.

This clone was detected ten times or more. V is TRBV19 and J is TRBJ2-3, with TRBD2 matching over 7 bases. V lost 5 bases to trimming and J lost 11 bases; unmatched junction nucleotides: 13. Germline V gene lookup returns CDR1 LNHDA and CDR2 SQIVND (reference sequence). This CDR3 has 14 residues. The CDR3 reads CASSPSDRAGRQYF. CDR3 coding DNA: TGTGCCAGTAGTCCCTCCGACAGAGCGGGGAGGCAGTATTTT.

This chain joins TRBV5-1 and TRBJ2-7; 7 bases are a match to TRBD1. The CDR3 contains 14 residues. Germline V gives CDR1 SGHRS, CDR2 YFSETQ. Losses at the gene ends were 0 bases for V and 7 bases for J; bases not matched to a gene: 7. The CDR3 DNA reads as TGCGCCAGCAGCTTGGGACAGGGAAATGAAGAGCAGTACTTC. This encodes CASSLGQGNEEQYF.

This clone came up many times. It may be a read error: a sequence one base away is much more abundant. The chain uses TRBV6-1 and TRBJ1-3; D uncertain. There are 17 residues in the CDR3. The germline V gene encodes CDR1 MNHNS and CDR2 SASEGT. DNA of the CDR3: TGTGCCAGCACGAAAACCCCCGGGTCCAGCTCTGGAAGCACCATATATTTT. This sequence encodes CASTKTPGSSSGSTIYF.

V and J are TRBV5-1 and TRBJ1-2; D is possibly TRBD1 (5 bases). Trimming cost V 4 bases and J 7 bases, with 14 bases left between them. Per germline, CDR1 SGHRS and CDR2 YFSETQ. CDR3 size: 13 residues. The CDR3 reads CASSPEGAGGYTF. The CDR3 coding sequence is TGCGCCAGCAGCCCTGAAGGGGCTGGTGGCTACACCTTC.

By its share, this clone is medium-sized (0.01 to 0.1%). The chain recombines TRBV18 with TRBJ1-2, with D possibly being TRBD1 (5 bases). V dropped 2 bases and J dropped 4 bases, with 14 bases sitting between them. CDR1 and CDR2 from the germline V gene are KGHSH and LQKENI. The CDR3 length is 15 residues. CDR3 in DNA: TGTGCCAGCTCACCAGAAGGAGGGGCAGGCTATGGCTACACCTTC. Its translation is CASSPEGGAGYGYTF.

This clone was seen once. The genes are TRBV11-3 and TRBJ2-7, with 7 bases lining up with TRBD2. CDR1 SGHNT and CDR2 YENEEA come from the germline V gene. J was trimmed by 3 bases and V by 3 bases; bases with no gene match: 8. The CDR3 is 15 amino acids. The CDR3 is CASSFGGSLGYEQYF. In DNA form, the CDR3 reads TGTGCCAGCAGCTTTGGCGGGAGTTTGGGCTACGAGCAGTACTTC.

This clone is medium-sized within its sample. This chain uses TRBV6-4 with TRBJ1-5; D remains ambiguous. Per the germline V gene, CDR1 is MRHNA and CDR2 is SNTAGT. V lost 4 bases to trimming and J lost 1 base, with 5 bases between them. This CDR3 region has 13 residues. CDR3 coding DNA: TGTGCCAGCAGTGCAGAAAGCAATCAGCCCCAGCATTTT. It translates to CASSAESNQPQHF.

The chain recombines TRBV30 with TRBJ1-5, with D possibly being TRBD1 (5 bases). Trimming removed 1 base at V and 2 bases at J, with 9 bases between. The CDR3 length is 14 residues. In germline, CDR1 is GTSNPN, CDR2 SVGIG (reference sequence). DNA of the CDR3: TGTGCCTGGAGTGCGGGGGAAGGCAATCAGCCCCAGCATTTT. Amino acid sequence: CAWSAGEGNQPQHF.

The rearrangement uses TRBV30 and TRBJ1-5; D not certain. Germline V gene data show CDR1 as GTSNPN and CDR2 as SVGIG (reference sequence). The V end lost 1 base, the J end lost 1 base, and 11 bases lay between the germline ends. The CDR3 covers 15 residues. CDR3 DNA: TGTGCCTGGAGTGCGAGCGTCGTGAGCAATCAGCCCCAGCATTTT. Translating it yields CAWSASVVSNQPQHF.

This clone was observed at least ten times. The V and J genes are TRBV3-1 and TRBJ2-2; D gene unclear. Germline V lookup: CDR1 LGHDT, CDR2 YNNKEL (reference sequence). This CDR3 has 14 residues. V was shortened by 5 bases and J by 6 bases, with 13 bases between the two germline ends. The CDR3 nucleotides read TGTGCCAGCAGCTATGTATTGGGTGCCGGGGAGCTGTTTTTT. Translation: CASSYVLGAGELFF.

This clone was seen ten or more times. The chain carries TRBV27 and TRBJ1-5; a weak D match, TRBD1 (6 bases). The CDR3 totals 14 residues. The V gene lost 2 bases and the J gene lost 6 bases, with 11 bases spanning the gap. Germline V gene lookup returns CDR1 MNHEY and CDR2 SMNVEV (reference sequence). The CDR3 region has the DNA TGTGCCAGCAGTTTAATGGGGGCGGGTCAGCCCCAGCATTTT. Protein sequence: CASSLMGAGQPQHF.

The chain has TRBV28 and TRBJ2-1, with D perhaps TRBD1 (6 bases). Trimming cost V 8 bases and J 7 bases, with 21 bases left between them. The CDR3 has 15 amino acids. From germline, CDR1 is MDHEN and CDR2 SYDVKM. DNA of the CDR3: TGTGCCAGCGCAGGGGCCGCTCAGAACAGGAATGAGCAGTTCTTC. This translates into CASAGAAQNRNEQFF.

This clone is judged medium-sized (0.01 to 0.1%). The V and J genes are TRBV6-1 and TRBJ2-1; D ambiguous. The V end was cut by 2 bases, the J end by 5 bases, with 16 bases between. The CDR3 length is 16 residues. Per the germline V gene, CDR1 is MNHNS and CDR2 is SASEGT. CDR3 bases: TGTGCCAGCAGTGAACAGGACGGGTTCCCGCACAATGAGCAGTTCTTC. Translating gives CASSEQDGFPHNEQFF.